The rows below give T cell receptor beta chains drawn from one sample of a study of T cell responses to AZD1222 COVID-19 vaccine. Clones were read by immunoSEQ multiplex PCR, and TCRdb kept only the in-frame ones, dropping some. The data show more than 65,000 clones, around four fifths seen once. Here the sequenced sample was peripheral blood, taken 28 days after the second AZD1222 dose. These receptors all stem from an adult who received the AZD1222 COVID-19 vaccine. The CDR3 runs from the conserved cysteine through the conserved F or W. A D gene is named only where the DNA matches it firmly. Clone size appears in some rows only: once, few, many, or a class for an expanded clone.

v_call	clone_size	d_call	j_call	cdr3_nt	cdr3_aa
TRBV7-9	many	.	TRBJ1-2	TGTGCCAGCAGCCCTCCGGGGGCGAACTATGGCTACACCTTC	CASSPPGANYGYTF
TRBV24-1	.	.	TRBJ2-7	TGTGCCACCAGTCCCGGCGGGGTCTCCTACGAGCAGTACTTC	CATSPGGVSYEQYF
TRBV6-5	.	TRBD1	TRBJ1-3	TGTGCCAGCGAAGGGGACAGCTTGGACGGAAACACCATATATTTT	CASEGDSLDGNTIYF
TRBV19	once	TRBD1	TRBJ1-4	TGTGCCAGTAGTATAGACCCGACAGGGCTCGCGGCTAATGAAAAACTGTTTTTT	CASSIDPTGLAANEKLFF
TRBV27	.	.	TRBJ1-2	TGTGCCAGCAGCCTGTCAGGGGCGAATGGCTACACCTTC	CASSLSGANGYTF
TRBV29-1	few	.	TRBJ1-3	TGCAGCGTTCAGGCCTCTGGAAACACCATATATTTT	CSVQASGNTIYF
TRBV5-1	few	TRBD1	TRBJ2-1	TGCGCCAGCAGCTTGGTTACAGGGGGCAAGGTGGGCAATGAGCAGTTCTTC	CASSLVTGGKVGNEQFF
TRBV6-4	.	.	TRBJ1-1	TGTGCCAGCAGTGAAGTCGAGGGGACTGAAGCTTTCTTT	CASSEVEGTEAFF
TRBV5-1	.	.	TRBJ1-1	TGCGCCAGCAGCTTTCAGGGACGCACTGAAGCTTTCTTT	CASSFQGRTEAFF
TRBV7-9	.	.	TRBJ2-3	TGTGCCAGCTTAGGGGTGTTGCAGGGCCCCATTGGTACGCAGTATTTT	CASLGVLQGPIGTQYF
TRBV4-1	few	.	TRBJ1-1	TGCGCCAGCAGCCCCTCGGCAGGTATCGAAAGGACTGAAGCTTTCTTT	CASSPSAGIERTEAFF
TRBV15	.	.	TRBJ1-2	TGTGCCACCAGCAGGACGACGGATGGCTACACCTTC	CATSRTTDGYTF
TRBV11-3	.	.	TRBJ2-5	TGTGCCAGCAGCTTGACTGGGTGGGGGGTCGATCAAGAGACCCAGTACTTC	CASSLTGWGVDQETQYF
TRBV10-2	.	TRBD2	TRBJ2-1	TGCGCCAGCAGTGAGACTAGCGGGAGGGAGCAGTTCTTC	CASSETSGREQFF
TRBV10-3	once	TRBD2	TRBJ2-5	TGTGCCACCAAGGCCGGAGTAGCGGGGACCCAAGAGACCCAGTACTTC	CATKAGVAGTQETQYF
TRBV19	once	TRBD2	TRBJ2-5	TGTGCCAGTAGTATAACGGGAGGATCGGTAGGACAAGAGACCCAGTACTTC	CASSITGGSVGQETQYF
TRBV24-1	.	.	TRBJ2-3	TGTGCCACCAGTGATCCCGGGACACCCTCCACAGATACGCAGTATTTT	CATSDPGTPSTDTQYF
TRBV5-1	.	.	TRBJ1-1	TGCGCCAGCAGCTTGATCTTGAACACTGAAGCTTTCTTT	CASSLILNTEAFF
TRBV11-2	.	.	TRBJ1-6	TGTGCCAGCAGCTTTTTCCAGGGGTATTCACCCCTCCACTTT	CASSFFQGYSPLHF
TRBV29-1	once	.	TRBJ2-5	TGCAGCGTTGGTGGGCAGCGACAAGAGACCCAGTACTTC	CSVGGQRQETQYF
TRBV7-2	.	TRBD1	TRBJ1-1	TGTGCCAGCAGCTTAGGACAGGGTACTGAAGCTTTCTTT	CASSLGQGTEAFF
TRBV13	.	TRBD2	TRBJ2-3	TGTGCCAGCAGCTTCCCTAGGACTAGCGGGGAAGGTAGCACAGATACGCAGTATTTT	CASSFPRTSGEGSTDTQYF
TRBV5-6	.	TRBD1	TRBJ2-5	TGTGCCAGCAGGACGGGACAGGGCAAAGAGACCCAGTACTTC	CASRTGQGKETQYF
TRBV5-1	.	.	TRBJ2-2	TGCGCCAGCAGCCCCCCAAACGGGGAGCTGTTTTTT	CASSPPNGELFF
TRBV29-1	.	.	TRBJ2-2	TGCAGCGTTGAACAGGGAGTAGGCACCGGGGAGCTGTTTTTT	CSVEQGVGTGELFF
TRBV11-3	.	.	TRBJ2-7	TGTGCCAGCAGCTTAGTTTCGGTCGAGCAGTACTTC	CASSLVSVEQYF
TRBV5-8	few	.	TRBJ1-1	TGTGCCAGCAGCTATCGAAGGGACACTGAAGCTTTCTTT	CASSYRRDTEAFF
TRBV12-3/TRBV12-4	once	TRBD2	TRBJ2-1	TGTGCCAGCAGCATAGCGGGGGTCAATGAGCAGTTCTTC	CASSIAGVNEQFF
TRBV5-4	.	.	TRBJ1-2	TGTGCCAGCAGCGATCAGGGGACCGGCTACACCTTC	CASSDQGTGYTF
TRBV4-1	few	TRBD1	TRBJ2-7	TGCGCCAGCAGCCACAACGACAGGGACGTTGACGAGCAGTACTTC	CASSHNDRDVDEQYF
TRBV11-2	once	.	TRBJ2-6	TGTGCCAGCAGCCTAAGAGAGAATGGGGCCAACGTCCTGACTTTC	CASSLRENGANVLTF
TRBV29-1	few	.	TRBJ1-3	TGCAGCGTTGACGGGGGCGCGGGTGGAAACACCATATATTTT	CSVDGGAGGNTIYF
TRBV3-1/TRBV3-2	.	.	TRBJ1-1	TGTGCCAGCAGCCACTTGTGGGGGGATGAAGCTTTCTTT	CASSHLWGDEAFF
TRBV12-5	.	TRBD1	TRBJ1-2	TGTGCTAGTGCTATAATGACGGGACAGGGAATAGGTGGCTACACCTTC	CASAIMTGQGIGGYTF
TRBV7-2	.	.	TRBJ2-5	TGTGCCAGCAGCATCGACGGGTTAGAGACCCAGTACTTC	CASSIDGLETQYF
TRBV18	once	.	TRBJ1-5	TGTGCCAGCTCACCCGGAGAGTTTCAGCCCCAGCATTTT	CASSPGEFQPQHF
TRBV12-5	.	TRBD1	TRBJ2-5	TGTGCTAGTGGTGACAGGGGAGAGACCCAGTACTTC	CASGDRGETQYF
TRBV30	.	TRBD1	TRBJ1-6	TGTGCCTGGAGCCATGGACAGGGTAATTCACCCCTCCACTTT	CAWSHGQGNSPLHF
TRBV4-2	.	.	TRBJ1-2	TGTGCCAGCAGCCAAGATGGCCAGACCTGGAAAGGCTACACCTTC	CASSQDGQTWKGYTF
TRBV6-6	.	.	TRBJ1-3	TGTGCCAGCAGTCAGCCCCGACCGGGGGAGGGAACTGGAAACACCATATATTTT	CASSQPRPGEGTGNTIYF
TRBV19	once	.	TRBJ2-3	TGTGCCAGTAGTCCCGTGTGGACAGCGACTTCTAGCACAGATACGCAGTATTTT	CASSPVWTATSSTDTQYF
TRBV7-2	.	.	TRBJ2-1	TGTGCCAGCAGCTTAGGAAGTGAGCAGTTCTTC	CASSLGSEQFF
TRBV5-4	few	.	TRBJ2-7	TGTGCCAGCAGCTTGATTGTAGGGGCACGTGAGCAGTACTTC	CASSLIVGAREQYF
TRBV3-1/TRBV3-2	.	TRBD2	TRBJ2-5	TGTGCCAGCAGCCAAGTGACTAGCGGGAGGGAGACCCAGTACTTC	CASSQVTSGRETQYF
TRBV5-1	once	.	TRBJ1-1	TGCGCCAGCAGCTTGTCTGAACTCAGGGGAAACACTGAAGCTTTCTTT	CASSLSELRGNTEAFF